The present T cell receptor (beta chain) was sequenced within a study of OX40 agonist ivuxolimab in advanced cancers. The table came from immunoSEQ multiplex PCR; TCRdb's copy has only in-frame clones and leaves some out. The sample has tens of thousands of clones, about 82% seen once. V dropped 4 bases and J dropped 1 base, with 5 bases sitting between them. The germline CDR1 and CDR2 sequences are SGHRS and YFSETQ. The CDR3 extends over 13 amino acids. The origin of this receptor is an adult with an advanced solid tumor such as melanoma, head and neck, liver or kidney cancer. This chain connects TRBV5-1 to TRBJ2-2, with D hard to call. The sample here was CD4+ or CD8+ T cells sorted from blood, taken in a trial of the OX40 agonist ivuxolimab. CDR3 DNA: TGCGCCAGCAGCACGGAGAACACCGGGGAGCTGTTTTTT. Its translation: CASSTENTGELFF.